This T cell receptor (beta chain) was captured in a study of response to subunit inactivated influenza vaccine. Study-wide points: Each seasonal influenza vaccination recruits few new T cells, the authors suggested.

This clonotype was seen at least ten times. No antigen is known for it. TCRdb called the RT-PCR reads again in MiXCR, with one record for every CDR3 protein. The sample lists 600,000 to 850,000 distinct CDR3 sequences; approximately 14% were seen once. This CDR3 is 13 amino acids long. V trimming: 4 bases; J trimming: 5 bases; junction bases outside the gene matches: 5. The V gene's germline CDR1 is SGDLS and CDR2 YYNGEE. Sequencing was performed on PBMCs from blood, taken 14 days before vaccination. This TCR derives from a man aged 45 to 65 who received an inactivated influenza vaccine. This sequence joins TRBV9 and TRBJ2-7; 8 positions agree with TRBD1. The CDR3 region is CASSLDRADEQYF. The CDR3 bases are TGTGCCAGCAGCTTGGACAGGGCGGACGAGCAGTACTTC.